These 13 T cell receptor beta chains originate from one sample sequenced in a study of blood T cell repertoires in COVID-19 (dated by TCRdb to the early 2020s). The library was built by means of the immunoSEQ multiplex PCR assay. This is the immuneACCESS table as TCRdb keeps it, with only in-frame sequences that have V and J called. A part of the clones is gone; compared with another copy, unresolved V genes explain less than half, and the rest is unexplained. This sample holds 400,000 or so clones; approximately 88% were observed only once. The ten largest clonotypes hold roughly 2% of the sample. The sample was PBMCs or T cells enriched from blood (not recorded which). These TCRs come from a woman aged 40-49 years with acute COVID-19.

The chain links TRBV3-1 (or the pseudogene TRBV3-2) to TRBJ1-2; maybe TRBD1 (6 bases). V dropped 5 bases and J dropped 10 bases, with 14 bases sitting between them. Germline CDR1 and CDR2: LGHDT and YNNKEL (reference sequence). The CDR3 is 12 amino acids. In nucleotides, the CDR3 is TGTGCCAGCAGCGTCCAACAGGGTGTCTACACCTTC. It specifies CASSVQQGVYTF.

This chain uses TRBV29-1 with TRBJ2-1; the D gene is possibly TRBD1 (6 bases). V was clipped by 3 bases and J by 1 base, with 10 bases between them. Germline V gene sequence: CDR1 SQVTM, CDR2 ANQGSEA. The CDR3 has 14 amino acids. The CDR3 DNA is TGCAGCGTTGACGAGGGGGTTTCCTACAATGAGCAGTTCTTC. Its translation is CSVDEGVSYNEQFF.

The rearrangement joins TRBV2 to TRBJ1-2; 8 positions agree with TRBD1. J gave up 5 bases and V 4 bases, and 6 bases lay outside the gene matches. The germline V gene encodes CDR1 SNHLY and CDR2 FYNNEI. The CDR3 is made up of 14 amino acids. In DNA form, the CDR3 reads TGTGCCAGCAGTGTTGGACAGGGCATTTATGGCTACACCTTC. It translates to CASSVGQGIYGYTF.

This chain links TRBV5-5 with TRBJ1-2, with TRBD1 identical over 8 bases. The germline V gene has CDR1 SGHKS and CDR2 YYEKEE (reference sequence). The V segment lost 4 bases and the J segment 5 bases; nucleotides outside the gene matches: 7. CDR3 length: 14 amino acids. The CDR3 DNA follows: TGTGCCAGCAGCATGGACAGGGTGGGGTATGGCTACACCTTC. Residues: CASSMDRVGYGYTF.

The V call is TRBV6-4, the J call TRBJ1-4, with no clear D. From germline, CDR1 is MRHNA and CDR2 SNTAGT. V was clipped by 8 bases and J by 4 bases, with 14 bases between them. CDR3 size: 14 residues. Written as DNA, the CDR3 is TGTGCCAGCGAGCGAACGGAGGGTAATGAAAAACTGTTTTTT. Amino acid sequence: CASERTEGNEKLFF.

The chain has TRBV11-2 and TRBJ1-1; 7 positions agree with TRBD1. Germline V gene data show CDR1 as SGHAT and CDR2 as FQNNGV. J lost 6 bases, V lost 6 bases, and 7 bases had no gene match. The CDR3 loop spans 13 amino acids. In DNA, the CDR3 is TGTGCCAGCAGATATACAGGGGTCGCTGAAGCTTTCTTT. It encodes CASRYTGVAEAFF.

The CDR3 is CSVRVGYGYTF. In nucleotides, the CDR3 is TGCAGCGTGAGGGTAGGGTATGGCTACACCTTC. The rearrangement links TRBV29-1 to TRBJ1-2, with D unclear. In germline, CDR1 is SQVTM, CDR2 ANQGSEA. V was shortened by 6 bases and J by 5 bases, with 10 bases between the two germline ends. The CDR3 is made up of 11 amino acids.

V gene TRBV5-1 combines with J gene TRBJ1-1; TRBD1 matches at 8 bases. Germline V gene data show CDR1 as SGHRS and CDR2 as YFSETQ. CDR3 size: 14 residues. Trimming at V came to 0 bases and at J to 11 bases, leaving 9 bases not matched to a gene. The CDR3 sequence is CASSLAGQGSVAFF. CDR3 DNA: TGCGCCAGCAGCTTGGCCGGACAGGGTTCCGTGGCTTTCTTT.

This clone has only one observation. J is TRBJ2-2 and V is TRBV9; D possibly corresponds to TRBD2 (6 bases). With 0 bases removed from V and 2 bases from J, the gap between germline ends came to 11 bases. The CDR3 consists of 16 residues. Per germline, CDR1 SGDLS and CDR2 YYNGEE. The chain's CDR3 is CASSVVWDFNTGELFF. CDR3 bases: TGTGCCAGCAGCGTAGTCTGGGACTTTAACACCGGGGAGCTGTTTTTT.

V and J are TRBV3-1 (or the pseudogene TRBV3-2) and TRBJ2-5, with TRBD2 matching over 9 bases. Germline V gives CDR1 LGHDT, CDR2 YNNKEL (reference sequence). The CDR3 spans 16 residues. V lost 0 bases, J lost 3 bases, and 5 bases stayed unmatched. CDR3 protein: CASSQDLASGEETQYF. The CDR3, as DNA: TGTGCCAGCAGCCAAGATCTCGCTAGCGGGGAAGAGACCCAGTACTTC.

The CDR3 DNA reads as TGTGCCAGCAGACAGCGGGGGGGAAACACAGATACGCAGTATTTT. It yields the protein CASRQRGGNTDTQYF. The V gene is TRBV27, the J gene TRBJ2-3; TRBD2 matches at 10 bases. J gave up 2 bases and V 6 bases, and 5 bases lay outside the gene matches. Germline V gene lookup returns CDR1 MNHEY and CDR2 SMNVEV (reference sequence). This CDR3 region has 15 residues.

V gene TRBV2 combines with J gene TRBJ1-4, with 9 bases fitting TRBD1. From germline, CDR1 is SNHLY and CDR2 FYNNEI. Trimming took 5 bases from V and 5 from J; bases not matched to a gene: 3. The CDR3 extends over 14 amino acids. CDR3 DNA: TGTGCCAGCAGTATGGACAGGGGAAATGAAAAACTGTTTTTT. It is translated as CASSMDRGNEKLFF.

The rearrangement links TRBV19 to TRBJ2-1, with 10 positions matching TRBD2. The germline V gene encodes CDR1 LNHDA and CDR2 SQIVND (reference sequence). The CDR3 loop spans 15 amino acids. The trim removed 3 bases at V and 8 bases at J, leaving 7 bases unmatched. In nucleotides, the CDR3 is TGTGCCAGTAGTATCGAATCGAGCGGGGGGGATGAGCAGTTCTTC. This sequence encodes CASSIESSGGDEQFF.